A selection of T cell receptor beta chains follows, all from one sample in a study of shared clonotypes between healthy human individuals. This table comes from immunoSEQ multiplex PCR, and its TCRdb copy is limited to in-frame clones, with some not included. Of about 530,000 clones in the sample, approximately 79% were seen once. Input material: PBMCs. The source is a woman in her forties in good health. Some clones in this sample may be carry-over from other donors' samples. Each CDR3 is given with its conserved first and last residue. Fields, in order: clone size, D gene, J gene, V gene, CDR3 protein, CDR3 DNA. A D gene is named only where the DNA matches it firmly. Size values are once, few and many counts, or a class for expanded clones, and some rows have none.

abundance: few
d_gene: NA
j_gene: TRBJ1-5
v_gene: TRBV19
CDR3aa: CASNPDWWDQPQHF
CDR3nt: TGTGCCAGTAATCCCGACTGGTGGGATCAGCCCCAGCATTTT

abundance: NA
d_gene: TRBD1
j_gene: TRBJ1-4
v_gene: TRBV10-2
CDR3aa: CASRTTGGAYEKLFF
CDR3nt: TGCGCCAGCAGGACGACAGGGGGCGCGTATGAAAAACTGTTTTTT

abundance: NA
d_gene: NA
j_gene: TRBJ2-3
v_gene: TRBV10-3
CDR3aa: CASGSGRFTDTQYF
CDR3nt: TGTGCCTCAGGGTCGGGGCGATTCACAGATACGCAGTATTTT

abundance: NA
d_gene: TRBD1
j_gene: TRBJ2-1
v_gene: TRBV15
CDR3aa: CATSREMGQGVNEQFF
CDR3nt: TGTGCCACCAGCAGAGAGATGGGACAGGGCGTCAATGAGCAGTTCTTC

abundance: NA
d_gene: NA
j_gene: TRBJ2-7
v_gene: TRBV11-2
CDR3aa: CASSYRREQYF
CDR3nt: TGTGCCAGCAGCTACCGTCGTGAGCAGTACTTC

abundance: few
d_gene: NA
j_gene: TRBJ2-6
v_gene: TRBV10-2
CDR3aa: CASSGASGANVLTF
CDR3nt: TGCGCCAGCAGTGGGGCGTCCGGGGCCAACGTCCTGACTTTC

abundance: NA
d_gene: NA
j_gene: TRBJ2-3
v_gene: TRBV5-1
CDR3aa: CASSLRVGGTDTQYF
CDR3nt: TGCGCCAGCAGCTTGAGAGTCGGTGGCACAGATACGCAGTATTTT

abundance: NA
d_gene: NA
j_gene: TRBJ2-6
v_gene: TRBV7-2
CDR3aa: CASTPQNSGANVLTF
CDR3nt: TGTGCCAGCACCCCACAGAACTCTGGGGCCAACGTCCTGACTTTC

abundance: NA
d_gene: NA
j_gene: TRBJ2-5
v_gene: TRBV19
CDR3aa: CASSVARGPQETQYF
CDR3nt: TGTGCCAGTAGTGTCGCCAGGGGTCCCCAAGAGACCCAGTACTTC

abundance: NA
d_gene: NA
j_gene: TRBJ2-7
v_gene: TRBV30
CDR3aa: CAWRSQGLYEQYF
CDR3nt: TGTGCCTGGAGATCCCAGGGTCTCTACGAGCAGTACTTC

abundance: few
d_gene: NA
j_gene: TRBJ2-1
v_gene: TRBV9
CDR3aa: CASSVLGQSYNEQFF
CDR3nt: TGTGCCAGCAGCGTACTGGGGCAGTCCTACAATGAGCAGTTCTTC

abundance: once
d_gene: NA
j_gene: TRBJ1-1
v_gene: TRBV11-3
CDR3aa: CASSLGGGPNTEAFF
CDR3nt: TGTGCCAGCAGCTTAGGGGGAGGGCCGAACACTGAAGCTTTCTTT

abundance: NA
d_gene: TRBD1
j_gene: TRBJ1-1
v_gene: TRBV7-3
CDR3aa: CASSPQGAGTEAFF
CDR3nt: TGTGCCAGCAGCCCACAGGGGGCCGGCACTGAAGCTTTCTTT

abundance: NA
d_gene: NA
j_gene: TRBJ2-7
v_gene: TRBV30
CDR3aa: CAWNRGGGNYEQYF
CDR3nt: TGTGCCTGGAACAGGGGAGGAGGGAACTACGAGCAGTACTTC

abundance: once
d_gene: NA
j_gene: TRBJ2-1
v_gene: TRBV6-1
CDR3aa: CASSEWERDPRNEQFF
CDR3nt: TGTGCCAGCAGTGAATGGGAACGGGACCCTCGTAATGAGCAGTTCTTC

abundance: NA
d_gene: NA
j_gene: TRBJ1-1
v_gene: TRBV7-8
CDR3aa: CASSLGRGLGTEAFF
CDR3nt: TGTGCCAGCAGCTTGGGACGGGGATTAGGCACTGAAGCTTTCTTT

abundance: few
d_gene: NA
j_gene: TRBJ2-3
v_gene: TRBV5-4
CDR3aa: CASSVGEANAQYF
CDR3nt: TGTGCCAGCAGCGTGGGTGAGGCTAATGCGCAGTATTTT

abundance: NA
d_gene: TRBD1
j_gene: TRBJ2-6
v_gene: TRBV2
CDR3aa: CASSRDRGPGANVLTF
CDR3nt: TGTGCCAGCAGTAGGGACAGGGGGCCCGGGGCCAACGTCCTGACTTTC

abundance: few
d_gene: TRBD1
j_gene: TRBJ2-3
v_gene: TRBV28
CDR3aa: CASSSGTGVDTQYF
CDR3nt: TGTGCCAGCAGTTCAGGGACAGGGGTAGATACGCAGTATTTT

abundance: NA
d_gene: TRBD2
j_gene: TRBJ2-7
v_gene: TRBV9
CDR3aa: CASSGPTSGWSYEQYF
CDR3nt: TGTGCCAGCAGCGGACCGACTAGCGGGTGGTCCTACGAGCAGTACTTC

abundance: many
d_gene: TRBD1
j_gene: TRBJ2-2
v_gene: TRBV29-1
CDR3aa: CSVGTGGNTGELFF
CDR3nt: TGCAGCGTCGGGACAGGGGGGAACACCGGGGAGCTGTTTTTT

abundance: NA
d_gene: NA
j_gene: TRBJ2-5
v_gene: TRBV23-1
CDR3aa: CASSQGSVAEHQETQYF
CDR3nt: TGCGCCAGCAGTCAAGGATCGGTAGCGGAGCACCAAGAGACCCAGTACTTC

abundance: medium-sized
d_gene: NA
j_gene: TRBJ2-1
v_gene: TRBV15
CDR3aa: CATSRARDPYNEQFF
CDR3nt: TGTGCCACCAGCAGAGCGAGAGACCCCTACAATGAGCAGTTCTTC

abundance: NA
d_gene: NA
j_gene: TRBJ2-2
v_gene: TRBV5-1
CDR3aa: CASSLGQGSTGELFF
CDR3nt: TGCGCCAGCAGCTTGGGGCAGGGGAGTACCGGGGAGCTGTTTTTT

abundance: NA
d_gene: NA
j_gene: TRBJ2-2
v_gene: TRBV30
CDR3aa: CAWSERLNTGELFF
CDR3nt: TGTGCCTGGAGTGAACGGCTTAACACCGGGGAGCTGTTTTTT

abundance: once
d_gene: TRBD2
j_gene: TRBJ2-1
v_gene: TRBV7-3
CDR3aa: CASSPGLAGLNEQFF
CDR3nt: TGTGCCAGCAGCCCTGGACTAGCGGGACTTAATGAGCAGTTCTTC

abundance: NA
d_gene: TRBD2
j_gene: TRBJ2-5
v_gene: TRBV5-1
CDR3aa: CASSLVGLAGRETQYF
CDR3nt: TGCGCCAGCAGCTTGGTGGGACTAGCGGGTCGTGAGACCCAGTACTTC

abundance: once
d_gene: TRBD2
j_gene: TRBJ2-7
v_gene: TRBV29-1
CDR3aa: CSVITLKGLAGGFPYEQYF
CDR3nt: TGCAGCGTTATAACCTTAAAAGGACTAGCGGGAGGATTCCCCTACGAGCAGTACTTC

abundance: NA
d_gene: TRBD1
j_gene: TRBJ1-2
v_gene: TRBV7-9
CDR3aa: CASSLVLGQGSSGYTF
CDR3nt: TGTGCCAGCAGCTTAGTTCTTGGACAGGGGAGCAGCGGCTACACCTTC